Listed below are T cell receptor beta chains from one sample, sequenced in a study of identical twins. Via MiXCR, TCRdb re-called the 5' RACE reads, giving one row per CDR3 protein. The top ten hold about 0.52% of the sample, which has 450,000 or so distinct CDR3 sequences, 14% seen once. Another study also made use of these data, one on yellow fever vaccine responses in identical twins.

The specimen sequenced was CD4+ T cells sorted from blood. The receptor set was obtained from a woman between 18 and 29 years old in good health. Each CDR3 is given with its conserved first and last residue. A D gene is named only where the DNA matches it firmly.

v_call	d_call	j_call	cdr3_aa
TRBV6-2/TRBV6-3	TRBD1	TRBJ2-7	CASRSGTGGHEQYF
TRBV6-5	.	TRBJ2-4	CASSSPGLAKNIQYF
TRBV6-2/TRBV6-3	.	TRBJ2-7	CASSYSGDSLGEQYF
TRBV6-5	.	TRBJ2-7	CASSYPGDYYYEQYF
TRBV3-1	.	TRBJ2-5	CAISFGLRGLKDFETQYF
TRBV6-5	TRBD1	TRBJ2-7	CASSYDRGIGYEQYF
TRBV25-1	.	TRBJ1-5	CASSDPGATQPQHF
TRBV12-5	.	TRBJ2-3	CASARTTATDTQYF
TRBV3-1	.	TRBJ1-2	CASSQDVENYGYTF
TRBV5-1	.	TRBJ2-1	CASSLSQRYNEQFF
TRBV3-1	.	TRBJ2-5	CASSHSSGWQETQYF
TRBV10-3	.	TRBJ1-5	CAISEGVSNQPQHF
TRBV28	.	TRBJ1-1	CASSLLTGEAFF
TRBV19	.	TRBJ2-5	CASNVRGGETQYF
TRBV3-1	.	TRBJ2-1	CASSQDLIGLRGGRSEQFF
TRBV6-6	.	TRBJ2-7	CASSTGFSYEQYF
TRBV18	.	TRBJ2-1	CASSPRQGVYDEQFF
TRBV18	.	TRBJ2-7	CASSPLSAYEQYF
TRBV5-1	.	TRBJ2-7	CASSLEGGAPSLQYF
TRBV7-9	TRBD1	TRBJ2-7	CASSSDRARSYEQYF
TRBV29-1	TRBD2	TRBJ2-7	CSVEDDGGNEQYF
TRBV5-5	.	TRBJ2-1	CASSSSPGSSYNEQFF
TRBV4-2	.	TRBJ2-5	CASSQPGRQETQYF
TRBV7-9	.	TRBJ2-5	CASSKDSSSGETQYF
TRBV7-9	.	TRBJ2-1	CASSPDLASYNEQFF
TRBV15	.	TRBJ2-5	CATSRDHRTQYF
TRBV6-1	.	TRBJ2-5	CASRRGGLGTQYF
TRBV7-2	TRBD1	TRBJ1-2	CASSPGQANYGYTF
TRBV28	TRBD2	TRBJ2-7	CASRPKGTSFLSYEQYF
TRBV7-2	TRBD2	TRBJ2-5	CASSARASGGAETQYF
TRBV10-3	TRBD2	TRBJ2-1	CAISQLAGGPDEQFF
TRBV5-1	TRBD1	TRBJ2-4	CASQLGFPIDRGGPKNIQYF
TRBV25-1	TRBD2	TRBJ2-7	CASSPGTSGTLQYF
TRBV12-3/TRBV12-4	TRBD1	TRBJ1-1	CASRNRGPAFF
TRBV7-2	TRBD1	TRBJ1-6	CASSPNPGQGSSPLHF
TRBV25-1	.	TRBJ2-1	CASSDPGIDEQFF
TRBV14	.	TRBJ2-3	CASSSRVDTQYF
TRBV6-2/TRBV6-3	TRBD2	TRBJ2-1	CASSYHNVAGKKDNEQFF
TRBV3-1	.	TRBJ1-3	CASSQGLPSFSGNTIYF
TRBV5-1	TRBD1	TRBJ1-1	CASSLRTGGTDTEAFF
TRBV29-1	TRBD2	TRBJ2-3	CSGGLADHTDTQYF
TRBV15	.	TRBJ2-3	CATSPAEDTQYF
TRBV2	.	TRBJ2-7	CASSATGRGEQYF
TRBV19	.	TRBJ2-6	CASAQGLSGANVLTF
TRBV4-2	.	TRBJ2-2	CASSQAETHTGELFF
TRBV4-3	TRBD2	TRBJ2-7	CASSQGTRGYEQYF
TRBV20-1	.	TRBJ2-2	CSAQPVVTGELFF
TRBV12-3/TRBV12-4	TRBD1	TRBJ1-6	CASSKQGARSPLHF
TRBV3-1	TRBD2	TRBJ2-5	CASSQERLAGDQETQYF
TRBV5-6	TRBD1	TRBJ1-6	CASSLVGQLNSPLHF
TRBV7-9	.	TRBJ2-7	CASSRLATTYEQYF
TRBV12-3/TRBV12-4	.	TRBJ1-1	CASSLVQGTEAFF
TRBV4-3	.	TRBJ2-6	CASSQEAPGGANVLTF
TRBV29-1	.	TRBJ2-1	CSVVIRWVINEQFF
TRBV7-9	.	TRBJ2-5	CASSLYPVETQYF